Listed here are 28 T cell receptor beta chains from one sample, sequenced in a study of Graves' ophthalmopathy and Graves' hyperthyroidism. RNA served as the template for amplifying TCR beta CDR3 regions. First-round RT-PCR with HTBI primers preceded a second-round multiplex PCR. TCRdb reprocessed the multiplex PCR reads with MiXCR, giving one entry per CDR3 protein. The table records about 480,000 distinct CDR3 sequences, 13% to 15% of them present only once. Sequencing used blood. The receptors shown here come from a woman aged 25-40 years with Graves' ophthalmopathy.

The chain employs TRBV15 and TRBJ1-6, with no clear D. CDR1 LNHNV and CDR2 YYDKDF come from the germline V gene (reference sequence). CDR3 size: 13 residues. Trimming removed 2 bases at V and 10 bases at J, with 9 bases between. The CDR3 here is CATSRKSDSPLHF. Here the CDR3 DNA reads TGTGCCACCAGCAGAAAGTCTGACTCACCCCTCCACTTT.

CDR3 sequence (DNA): TGTGCCAGCAGTGGATTGACTTATGACACCGGGGAGCTGTTTTTT. This gives the protein CASSGLTYDTGELFF. The chain is built from TRBV6-1 and TRBJ2-2; D is undetermined. The germline V and J ends were trimmed by 4 bases and 3 bases, with 12 bases remaining between them. Germline values: CDR1 MNHNS, CDR2 SASEGT. The CDR3 covers 15 residues.

There are many counts of this clonotype. The chain uses TRBV6-5 and TRBJ1-2; possibly TRBD1 for D (5 bases). This CDR3 region has 13 residues. CDR1 is MNHEY and CDR2 is SVGAGI in the germline V gene. The germline V and J ends were trimmed by 2 bases and 6 bases, with 10 bases remaining between them. The CDR3 bases are TGTGCCAGCAGTTACCTGGGAGGGGATGGCTACACCTTC. Protein sequence: CASSYLGGDGYTF.

This clonotype showed up just a few times. The chain couples TRBV6-5 to TRBJ1-2; weak D call: TRBD1 (5 bases). CDR1 is MNHEY, CDR2 SVGAGI, per germline. CDR3 length: 14 amino acids. The ends were cut back, 2 bases at V and 7 bases at J, with 14 bases in the middle. In DNA form, the CDR3 reads TGTGCCAGCAGTTACGTAGTTCAGGGTCCTGGCTACACCTTC. It yields the protein CASSYVVQGPGYTF.

V gene TRBV14 combines with J gene TRBJ2-7; 15 bases align to TRBD2. J was trimmed by 2 bases and V by 4 bases; bases with no gene match: 3. This CDR3 spans 16 amino acids. Germline CDR1 reads SGHDN; CDR2 reads FVKESK. CDR3 in amino acids: CASSRGTSGRTYEQYV. CDR3 in DNA: TGTGCCAGCAGCCGAGGGACTAGCGGGAGGACCTACGAGCAGTACGTC.

This clonotype appeared many times. The V gene is TRBV27, the J gene TRBJ2-7, with D uncertain. Trimming took 6 bases from V and 5 from J, leaving 5 bases between them. The CDR3 is 10 residues long. Looked up from germline, CDR1 is MNHEY and CDR2 is SMNVEV (reference sequence). The DNA of the CDR3 is TGTGCCAGCAGAGGGAACGAGCAGTACTTC. Protein product: CASRGNEQYF.

This clonotype was found many times. The chain has TRBV28 and TRBJ2-7; 7 positions match TRBD1. CDR3 size: 13 residues. Germline loops: CDR1 MDHEN, CDR2 SYDVKM. The trim removed 6 bases at V and 8 bases at J, leaving 10 bases unmatched. The CDR3 here is CASRKGGLIQQYF. The CDR3 coding sequence is TGTGCCAGCAGAAAAGGGGGCTTAATCCAGCAGTACTTC.

The chain carries TRBV12-3 or TRBV12-4 and TRBJ1-5, with D possibly being TRBD1 (5 bases). Trimming shortened V by 3 bases and J by 6 bases, and 15 bases separated the two germline ends. CDR3 size: 15 residues. Here the CDR3 reads CASSFSGTLGQPQHF. Written as DNA, the CDR3 is TGTGCCAGCAGTTTTTCGGGGACTCTGGGTCAGCCCCAGCATTTT.

This clonotype was recorded at least ten times. The V and J genes are TRBV6-5 and TRBJ2-7; 9 bases are a match to TRBD2. Looked up from germline, CDR1 is MNHEY and CDR2 is SVGAGI. Trimming removed 5 bases from V and 0 bases from J; junction bases left unmatched: 8. The CDR3 runs 16 residues. For the CDR3, the DNA is TGTGCCAGCAGTCCCCGAGGAGCGGGAGGCTCCTACGAGCAGTACTTC. Translated: CASSPRGAGGSYEQYF.

This clonotype showed up many times. The chain couples TRBV4-2 to TRBJ2-7; 7 bases map to TRBD1. The CDR3 extends over 16 amino acids. The ends lost 3 bases at V and 2 bases at J; junction bases unmatched: 10. From germline, CDR1 is LGHNA and CDR2 YNFKEQ. CDR3 nucleotides: TGTGCCAGCAGCCAGGGAGACAGGGCGTCGGCCTACGAGCAGTACTTC. Its translation is CASSQGDRASAYEQYF.

Notes on this clonotype: This may arise from a read error, as a much more abundant clone is one base away. This chain uses TRBV12-3 or TRBV12-4 with TRBJ2-6; D could derive from TRBD1 or TRBD2 (5 bases each). The CDR3 loop spans 15 amino acids. The germline V and J ends were trimmed by 6 bases and 4 bases, with 13 bases remaining between them. The CDR3 region has the DNA TGTGCCAGCAGAAGGGCAGGGACCGGGGCCAACGTCCTGACTTTC. This codes for CASRRAGTGANVLTF.

This clonotype was observed at least ten times. The CDR3 DNA is TGCAGTGCTGGACAGGGGAACACTGAAGCTTTCTTT. Its protein is CSAGQGNTEAFF. The chain uses TRBV20-1 and TRBJ1-1, with 8 bases lining up with TRBD1. The CDR3 is 12 amino acids. The V gene end was trimmed by 5 bases and the J gene end by 1 base; junction bases not matched to a gene: 0. The germline V gene has CDR1 DFQATT and CDR2 SNEGSKA (reference sequence).

This clonotype has a count of ten or more. The J gene is TRBJ1-1, the V gene TRBV12-3 or TRBV12-4; 7 bases align to TRBD1. The CDR3 length is 13 residues. The junction had 6 bases not matched to a gene; V was cut back by 7 bases and J by 4 bases. The CDR3 sequence: CASNPRGFTEAFF. Here the CDR3 DNA reads TGTGCCAGCAATCCCAGGGGGTTCACTGAAGCTTTCTTT.

This clonotype was observed a few times. This chain connects TRBV28 to TRBJ2-3, with 7 bases that match TRBD2. Germline-derived CDR1 and CDR2 are MDHEN and SYDVKM. The CDR3 consists of 17 residues. Unmatched junction bases numbered 11, after V lost 5 bases and J lost 0 bases. The CDR3 DNA sequence: TGTGCCAGCAGTCTCCGTGAGCGGGATGCTAGCACAGATACGCAGTATTTT. Its translation is CASSLRERDASTDTQYF.

This clonotype was seen many times. This chain uses TRBV27 with TRBJ1-5; 8 bases fit TRBD1. This CDR3 is built from 13 residues. The V segment lost 4 bases and the J segment 7 bases; nucleotides outside the gene matches: 3. In germline, CDR1 is MNHEY, CDR2 SMNVEV (reference sequence). As DNA, the CDR3 is TGTGCCAGCAGTTGGACAGGGAAACAGCCCCAGCATTTT. This gives the protein CASSWTGKQPQHF.

This clonotype was observed at least ten times. This chain uses TRBV12-3 or TRBV12-4 with TRBJ1-2; TRBD1 might be the D (6 bases). The CDR3 totals 16 residues. V was clipped by 7 bases and J by 0 bases, with 18 bases between them. The CDR3 here is CASTSTSTGANYGYTF. In nucleotides, the CDR3 is TGTGCCAGCACCTCGACCTCGACAGGCGCTAACTATGGCTACACCTTC.

This clonotype was counted ten times or more. CDR3 nucleotides: TGTGCCAGCAGTGAAGCGCTTATGGTTTCCTACGAGCAGTACTTC. Translated: CASSEALMVSYEQYF. This chain links TRBV6-1 with TRBJ2-7; D is unclear. Trimming took off 0 bases at V and 1 base at J, with 10 bases between the two ends. Germline V gene sequence: CDR1 MNHNS, CDR2 SASEGT. This CDR3 comprises 15 residues.

The table lists this clonotype with many counts. The rearrangement joins TRBV5-1 to TRBJ1-5; TRBD1 might be the D (6 bases). In germline, CDR1 is SGHRS, CDR2 YFSETQ. The V and J ends lost 0 bases and 6 bases respectively, with 13 bases between them. This CDR3 has 15 residues. This chain's CDR3 is CASSLEGGRGQPQHF. The DNA of the CDR3 is TGCGCCAGCAGCTTGGAAGGGGGTAGGGGTCAGCCCCAGCATTTT.

This clonotype appeared many times. One base away lies a much larger clone, so this may be a sequencing read error. The rearrangement joins TRBV12-3 or TRBV12-4 to TRBJ1-1; D is ambiguous. The length of the CDR3 is 15 residues. Trimming took 5 bases from V and 4 from J, leaving 17 bases between them. In nucleotides, the CDR3 is TGTGCCAGCAGTGAGTCAAGGTTCTTACCCACTGAAGCTTTCTTT. Translation: CASSESRFLPTEAFF.

In its sample, this clonotype was seen many times. The V call is TRBV7-2, the J call TRBJ2-5, with 11 bases lining up with TRBD1. CDR3 size: 16 residues. The V and J ends lost 8 bases and 2 bases, in that order; junction bases with no gene match: 10. Germline lookup yields CDR1 SGHTA and CDR2 FQGNSA. The CDR3 DNA reads as TGTGCCAGCGGTCCCCGGACAGGGGGCCTACAAGAGACCCAGTACTTC. This gives the protein CASGPRTGGLQETQYF.

This clonotype was seen many times. This chain uses TRBV30 with TRBJ2-7; 8 bases fit TRBD1. This CDR3 is 17 amino acids long. The V gene's germline CDR1 is GTSNPN and CDR2 SVGIG (reference sequence). V trimming: 2 bases; J trimming: 2 bases; junction bases outside the gene matches: 14. CDR3 region: CAWSHTPGTGPPYEQYF. CDR3 coding DNA: TGTGCCTGGAGTCACACTCCCGGGACAGGACCGCCCTACGAGCAGTACTTC. The whole variable domain, remainder taken from reference TRBV30 and TRBJ2-7, is SQTIHQWPATLVQPVGSPLSLECTVEGTSNPNLYWYRQAAGRGLQLLFYSVGIGQISSEVPQNLSASRPQDRQFILSSKKLLLSDSGFYLCAWSHTPGTGPPYEQYFGPGTRLTVT.

This clonotype was seen repeatedly, ten times or more. The chain joins TRBV11-3 to TRBJ2-7; D is unclear. V was pared by 2 bases and J by 5 bases, with 10 bases between. Germline CDR1 is SGHNT and CDR2 is YENEEA. The CDR3 is made up of 13 amino acids. The CDR3 nucleotides are TGTGCCAGCAGCTTAATGAAGGACCACGAGCAGTACTTC. This sequence encodes CASSLMKDHEQYF. The full variable domain, in which reference TRBV11-3 and TRBJ2-7 provide the parts outside the CDR3, is EAGVVQSPRYKIIEKKQPVAFWCNPISGHNTLYWYLQNLGQGPELLIRYENEEAVDDSQLPKDRFSAERLKGVDSTLKIQPAELGDSAVYLCASSLMKDHEQYFGPGTRLTVT.

A word on this clonotype: This sequence may be a read error, since a much larger clone differs from it by one base. This rearrangement joins TRBV20-1 to TRBJ2-5; D remains unclear. Germline CDR1 is DFQATT and CDR2 is SNEGSKA (reference sequence). This CDR3 is built from 12 residues. V was shortened by 4 bases and J by 5 bases, with 11 bases between the two germline ends. The CDR3: CSAIELWETQYF. The CDR3 nucleotides are TGCAGTGCTATTGAGCTTTGGGAGACCCAGTACTTC.

V is TRBV4-1 and J is TRBJ1-1; 9 bases match TRBD1. The V segment lost 4 bases and the J segment 7 bases; nucleotides outside the gene matches: 7. The CDR3 is 14 amino acids. Germline V gene sequence: CDR1 MGHRA, CDR2 YSYEKL. The CDR3 sequence: CASSRRTGGGEAFF. The CDR3 DNA reads as TGCGCCAGCAGCCGAAGAACAGGGGGCGGTGAAGCTTTCTTT.

This clonotype was picked up many times. At one end, the junction sequence differs from germline, possibly due to a read error. The chain recombines TRBV7-2 with TRBJ1-1; D not resolved. The germline V gene has CDR1 SGHTA and CDR2 FQGNSA. This CDR3 has 14 residues. The CDR3: CASSLTLLNTGAFF. CDR3 bases: TGTGCCAGCAGCTTAACCCTCTTGAACACTGGAGCTTTCTTT.

There are many counts of this clonotype. CDR3 loop: CASNSGETYEQYF. The CDR3 coding sequence is TGTGCCAGCAATTCAGGGGAGACCTACGAGCAGTACTTC. The J gene is TRBJ2-7, the V gene TRBV12-3 or TRBV12-4, with D tentatively TRBD1 (6 bases). V was trimmed by 7 bases and J by 2 bases, leaving 12 bases between them. The CDR3 is 13 residues long.

This clonotype was counted many times. V is TRBV6-5 and J is TRBJ2-2, with 11 bases matching TRBD1. The CDR3 sequence is 15 residues long. V trimming: 2 bases; J trimming: 7 bases; junction bases outside the gene matches: 3. The V gene's germline CDR1 is MNHEY and CDR2 SVGAGI. The CDR3 sequence is CASSYGQGAVGELFF. The DNA for the CDR3 is TGTGCCAGCAGTTACGGACAGGGGGCGGTCGGGGAGCTGTTTTTT.

This clonotype has just a few counts. The V gene is TRBV6-2 or TRBV6-3, the J gene TRBJ2-7, with D perhaps TRBD1 (5 bases). Germline CDR1 MNHEY, CDR2 SVGEGT. The CDR3 has 12 amino acids. The V end was cut by 2 bases, the J end by 5 bases, with 7 bases between. The CDR3 coding sequence is TGTGCCAGCAGTTACCCAGGGCACGAGCAGTACTTC. It yields the protein CASSYPGHEQYF.